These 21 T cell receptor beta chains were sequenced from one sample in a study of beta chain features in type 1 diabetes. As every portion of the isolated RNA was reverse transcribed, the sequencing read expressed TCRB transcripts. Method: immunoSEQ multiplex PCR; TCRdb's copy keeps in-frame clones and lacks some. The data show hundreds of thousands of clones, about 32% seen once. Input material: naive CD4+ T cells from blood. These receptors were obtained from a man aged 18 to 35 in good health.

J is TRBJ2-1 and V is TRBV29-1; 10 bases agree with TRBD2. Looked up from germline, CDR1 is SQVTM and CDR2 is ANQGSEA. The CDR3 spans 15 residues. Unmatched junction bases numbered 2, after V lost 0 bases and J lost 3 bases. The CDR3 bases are TGCAGCGTTGAAGATCAGCGGGAGGGCTACAATGAGCAGTTCTTC. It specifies CSVEDQREGYNEQFF.

DNA of the CDR3: TGCAGCGTTGCCCTGACAGGGGGCGCGGAGACCCAGTACTTC. Amino acids: CSVALTGGAETQYF. The V call is TRBV29-1, the J call TRBJ2-5; 10 positions agree with TRBD1. Germline trimming cut 4 bases from V and 5 bases from J; bases unmatched to any gene: 7. The germline V gene has CDR1 SQVTM and CDR2 ANQGSEA. CDR3 size: 14 residues.

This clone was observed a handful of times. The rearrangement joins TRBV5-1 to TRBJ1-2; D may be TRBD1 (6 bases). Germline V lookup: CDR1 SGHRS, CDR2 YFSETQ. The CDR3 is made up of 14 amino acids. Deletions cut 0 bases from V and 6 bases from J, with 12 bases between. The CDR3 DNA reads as TGCGCCAGCAGCTTGGAACCCTCAGGGGATGGCTACACCTTC. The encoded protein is CASSLEPSGDGYTF. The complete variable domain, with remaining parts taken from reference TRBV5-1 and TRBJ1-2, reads KAGVTQTPRYLIKTRGQQVTLSCSPISGHRSVSWYQQTPGQGLQFLFEYFSETQRNKGNFPGRFSGRQFSNSRSEMNVSTLELGDSALYLCASSLEPSGDGYTFGSGTRLTVV.

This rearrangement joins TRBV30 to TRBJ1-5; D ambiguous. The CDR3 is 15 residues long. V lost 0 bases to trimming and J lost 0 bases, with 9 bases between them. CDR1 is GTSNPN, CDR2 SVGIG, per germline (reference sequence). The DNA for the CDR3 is TGTGCCTGGAGTGTACCGACGGTTAGCAATCAGCCCCAGCATTTT. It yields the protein CAWSVPTVSNQPQHF. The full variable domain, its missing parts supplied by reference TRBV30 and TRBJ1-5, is SQTIHQWPATLVQPVGSPLSLECTVEGTSNPNLYWYRQAAGRGLQLLFYSVGIGQISSEVPQNLSASRPQDRQFILSSKKLLLSDSGFYLCAWSVPTVSNQPQHFGDGTRLSIL.

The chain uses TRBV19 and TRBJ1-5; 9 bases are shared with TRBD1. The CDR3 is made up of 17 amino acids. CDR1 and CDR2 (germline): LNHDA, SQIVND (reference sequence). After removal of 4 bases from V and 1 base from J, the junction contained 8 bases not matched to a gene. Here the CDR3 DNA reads TGTGCCAGTAGTACGGGACAGGGAATTAGGAGCAATCAGCCCCAGCATTTT. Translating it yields CASSTGQGIRSNQPQHF.

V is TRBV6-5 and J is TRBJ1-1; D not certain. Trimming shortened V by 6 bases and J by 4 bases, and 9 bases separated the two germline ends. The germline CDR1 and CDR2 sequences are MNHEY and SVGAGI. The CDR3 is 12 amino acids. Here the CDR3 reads CASRNTFTEAFF. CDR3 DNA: TGTGCCAGCAGGAATACGTTCACTGAAGCTTTCTTT.

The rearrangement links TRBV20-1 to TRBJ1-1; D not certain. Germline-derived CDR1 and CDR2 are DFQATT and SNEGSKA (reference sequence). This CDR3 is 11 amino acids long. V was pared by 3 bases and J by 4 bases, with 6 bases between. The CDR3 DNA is TGCAGTGCTAGGACAACCACTGAAGCTTTCTTT. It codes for CSARTTTEAFF.

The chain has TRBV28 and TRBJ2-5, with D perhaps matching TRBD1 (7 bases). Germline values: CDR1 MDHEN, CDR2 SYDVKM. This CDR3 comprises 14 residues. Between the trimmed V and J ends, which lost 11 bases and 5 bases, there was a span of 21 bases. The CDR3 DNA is TGTGCCGGGGGGACAGAGGGCGGCCCGGAGACCCAGTACTTC. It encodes CAGGTEGGPETQYF. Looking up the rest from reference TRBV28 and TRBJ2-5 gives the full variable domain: DVKVTQSSRYLVKRTGEKVFLECVQDMDHENMFWYRQDPGLGLRLIYFSYDVKMKEKGDIPEGYSVSREKKERFSLILESASTNQTSMYLCAGGTEGGPETQYFGPGTRLLVL.

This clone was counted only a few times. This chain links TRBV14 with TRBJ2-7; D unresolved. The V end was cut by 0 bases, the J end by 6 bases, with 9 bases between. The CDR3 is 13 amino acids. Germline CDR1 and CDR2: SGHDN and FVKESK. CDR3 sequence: CASSQDRRVEQYF. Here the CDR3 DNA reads TGTGCCAGCAGCCAAGATCGTAGGGTCGAGCAGTACTTC. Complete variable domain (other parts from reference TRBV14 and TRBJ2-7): EAGVTQFPSHSVIEKGQTVTLRCDPISGHDNLYWYRRVMGKEIKFLLHFVKESKQDESGMPNNRFLAERTGGTYSTLKVQPAELEDSGVYFCASSQDRRVEQYFGPGTRLTVT.

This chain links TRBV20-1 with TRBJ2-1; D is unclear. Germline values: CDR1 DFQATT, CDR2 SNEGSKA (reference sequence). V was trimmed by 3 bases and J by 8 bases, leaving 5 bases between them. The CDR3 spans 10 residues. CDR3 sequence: CSASTHEQFF. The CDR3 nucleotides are TGCAGTGCTAGTACCCATGAGCAGTTCTTC.

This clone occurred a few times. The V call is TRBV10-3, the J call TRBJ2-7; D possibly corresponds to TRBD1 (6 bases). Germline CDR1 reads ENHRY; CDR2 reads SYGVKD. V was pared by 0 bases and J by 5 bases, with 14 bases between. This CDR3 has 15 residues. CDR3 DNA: TGTGCCATCAGTGAGTCTACAGGGTTTGCGGACGAGCAGTACTTC. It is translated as CAISESTGFADEQYF.

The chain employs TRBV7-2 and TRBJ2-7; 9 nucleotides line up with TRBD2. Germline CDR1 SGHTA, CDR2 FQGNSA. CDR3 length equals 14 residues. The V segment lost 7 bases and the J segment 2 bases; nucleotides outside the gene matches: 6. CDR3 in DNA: TGTGCCAGCACCCAGACTAGCGGACCCTACGAGCAGTACTTC. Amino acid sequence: CASTQTSGPYEQYF. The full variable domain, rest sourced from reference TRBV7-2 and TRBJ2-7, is GAGVSQSPSNKVTEKGKDVELRCDPISGHTALYWYRQSLGQGLEFLIYFQGNSAPDKSGLPSDRFSAERTGGSVSTLTIQRTQQEDSAVYLCASTQTSGPYEQYFGPGTRLTVT.

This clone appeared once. The CDR3 region has the DNA TGTGCCAGCAATCCCCAGGGGGACAGTGGCTACACCTTC. Translating it yields CASNPQGDSGYTF. The rearrangement links TRBV2 to TRBJ1-2; TRBD1 matches 7 bases. V lost 7 bases and J lost 7; bases outside the gene matches: 9. The germline gives CDR1 SNHLY, CDR2 FYNNEI. The CDR3 is made up of 13 amino acids. Complete variable domain (other parts from reference TRBV2 and TRBJ1-2): EPEVTQTPSHQVTQMGQEVILRCVPISNHLYFYWYRQILGQKVEFLVSFYNNEISEKSEIFDDQFSVERPDGSNFTLKIRSTKLEDSAMYFCASNPQGDSGYTFGSGTRLTVV.

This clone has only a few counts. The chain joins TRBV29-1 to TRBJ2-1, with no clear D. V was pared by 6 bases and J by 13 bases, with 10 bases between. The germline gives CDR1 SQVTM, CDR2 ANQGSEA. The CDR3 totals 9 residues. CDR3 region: CSVDGLQFF. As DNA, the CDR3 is TGCAGCGTGGATGGCCTTCAGTTCTTC.

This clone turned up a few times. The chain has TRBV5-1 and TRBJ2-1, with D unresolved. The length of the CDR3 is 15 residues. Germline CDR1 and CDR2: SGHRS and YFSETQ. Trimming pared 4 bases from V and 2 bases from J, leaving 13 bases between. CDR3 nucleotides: TGCGCCAGCAGCCGCTCTCGACGGGCCTACAATGAGCAGTTCTTC. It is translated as CASSRSRRAYNEQFF.

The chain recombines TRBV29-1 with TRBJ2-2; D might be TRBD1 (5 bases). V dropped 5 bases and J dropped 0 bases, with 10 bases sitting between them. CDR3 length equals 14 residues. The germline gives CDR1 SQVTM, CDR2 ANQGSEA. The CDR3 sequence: CSVRKGANTGELFF. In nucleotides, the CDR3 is TGCAGCGTTAGGAAAGGGGCGAACACCGGGGAGCTGTTTTTT.

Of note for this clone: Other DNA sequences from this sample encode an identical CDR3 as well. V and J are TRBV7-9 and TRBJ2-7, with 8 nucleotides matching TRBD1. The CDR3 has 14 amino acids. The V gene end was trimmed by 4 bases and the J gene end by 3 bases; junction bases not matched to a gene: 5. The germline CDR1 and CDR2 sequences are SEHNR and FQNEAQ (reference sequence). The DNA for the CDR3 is TGTGCCAGCAGCTCAGGACAGGGAAACTACGAGCAGTACTTC. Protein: CASSSGQGNYEQYF.

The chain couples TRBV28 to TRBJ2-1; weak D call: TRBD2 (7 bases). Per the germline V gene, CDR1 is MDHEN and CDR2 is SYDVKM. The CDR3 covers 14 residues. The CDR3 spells CVSGGGSSYNEQFF. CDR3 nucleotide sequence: TGTGTTTCCGGGGGCGGGAGCTCCTACAATGAGCAGTTCTTC.

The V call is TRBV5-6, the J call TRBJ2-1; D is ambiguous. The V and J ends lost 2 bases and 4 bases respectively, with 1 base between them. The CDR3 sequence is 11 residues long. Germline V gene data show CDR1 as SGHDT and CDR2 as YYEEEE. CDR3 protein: CASSFYNEQFF. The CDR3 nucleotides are TGTGCCAGCAGCTTTTACAATGAGCAGTTCTTC.

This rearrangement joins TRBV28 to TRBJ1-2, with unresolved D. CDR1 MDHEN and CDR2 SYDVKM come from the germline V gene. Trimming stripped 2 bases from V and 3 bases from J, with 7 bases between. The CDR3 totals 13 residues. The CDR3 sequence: CASSLVGYYGYTF. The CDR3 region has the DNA TGTGCCAGCAGTTTAGTGGGGTACTATGGCTACACCTTC.

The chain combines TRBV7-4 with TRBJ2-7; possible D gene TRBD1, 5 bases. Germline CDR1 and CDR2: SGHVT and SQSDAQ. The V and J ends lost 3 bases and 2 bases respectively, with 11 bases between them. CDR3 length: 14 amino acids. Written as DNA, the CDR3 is TGTGCCAGCAGCTTCACTTCGACAGCCTACGAGCAGTACTTC. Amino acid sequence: CASSFTSTAYEQYF.